A selection of T cell receptor beta chains follows, all from one sample in a study of T cells in narcolepsy. This table comes from immunoSEQ multiplex PCR, and its TCRdb copy is limited to in-frame clones, with some not included. The sample holds tens of thousands of clones; around four fifths are singletons and the top ten take about 0.66%. Sequencing was performed on memory (CD45RA-) CD4+ T cells from blood. The receptors originated from a human donor in good health. Both conserved end residues are part of each CDR3. D genes are given only for firm matches. A row's size may be missing; if present it is once, few, many or a size class.

clone size	V gene	D gene	J gene	CDR3 protein	CDR3 DNA
NA	TRBV19	NA	TRBJ1-2	CASSPGYEGYTF	TGTGCCAGTAGTCCAGGGTATGAAGGCTACACCTTC
NA	TRBV14	NA	TRBJ2-5	CASSQKRDTPIKETQYF	TGTGCCAGCAGCCAAAAGAGAGATACCCCAATAAAAGAGACCCAGTACTTC
NA	TRBV9	NA	TRBJ1-1	CASSPTGLGNTEAFF	TGTGCCAGCAGCCCGACAGGCCTTGGGAACACTGAAGCTTTCTTT
once	TRBV30	TRBD1	TRBJ1-1	CAWKRNGQVVSEAFF	TGTGCCTGGAAAAGGAATGGACAGGTAGTCTCTGAAGCTTTCTTT
once	TRBV7-2	NA	TRBJ1-4	CASSLEGEKLFF	TGTGCCAGCAGCCTGGAAGGGGAAAAACTGTTTTTT
NA	TRBV19	NA	TRBJ2-2	CASSIAGLLTTGELFF	TGTGCCAGTAGTATAGCAGGGCTTCTGACCACCGGGGAGCTGTTTTTT
NA	TRBV6-5	TRBD2	TRBJ2-3	CASKNGGAVADTQYF	TGTGCCAGCAAAAACGGGGGGGCGGTCGCAGATACGCAGTATTTT
NA	TRBV5-1	TRBD2	TRBJ2-2	CASNLYPGLAGATGELFF	TGCGCCAGCAACTTATACCCCGGACTAGCGGGGGCCACCGGGGAGCTGTTTTTT
NA	TRBV6-5	NA	TRBJ2-3	CASSYVRTDTQYF	TGTGCCAGCAGTTACGTCCGGACAGATACGCAGTATTTT
NA	TRBV10-3	NA	TRBJ2-2	CAISFSRGSQVGELFF	TGTGCCATCAGCTTTTCTCGGGGTAGTCAGGTCGGGGAGCTGTTTTTT
NA	TRBV11-2	NA	TRBJ1-2	CASSEASYRGYTF	TGTGCCAGCAGCGAAGCCAGTTACAGGGGCTACACCTTC
NA	TRBV7-8	TRBD1	TRBJ1-6	CASRLLPGQVNSPLHF	TGTGCCAGCAGACTTCTCCCGGGACAGGTTAATTCACCCCTCCACTTT
NA	TRBV10-3	TRBD1	TRBJ1-5	CATGTGTAGQPQHF	TGTGCCACCGGGACAGGGACGGCGGGTCAGCCCCAGCATTTT
NA	TRBV18	TRBD1	TRBJ2-7	CASSPGPTGTGTEQYF	TGTGCCAGCTCGCCAGGCCCTACCGGGACAGGGACCGAGCAGTACTTC
NA	TRBV9	NA	TRBJ2-4	CASSVDSGIQYF	TGTGCCAGCAGCGTAGATTCCGGCATTCAGTACTTC
NA	TRBV6-6	NA	TRBJ1-5	CASARRVNQPQHF	TGTGCCAGCGCTAGACGGGTCAATCAGCCCCAGCATTTT
NA	TRBV9	NA	TRBJ2-2	CASKTGAVGGELFF	TGTGCCAGCAAGACGGGGGCGGTTGGCGGGGAGCTGTTTTTT
NA	TRBV7-9	NA	TRBJ1-1	CASSKERGGYTEAFF	TGTGCCAGCAGCAAAGAGCGGGGAGGGTACACTGAAGCTTTCTTT
NA	TRBV6-1	NA	TRBJ1-4	CASFGEKLFF	TGTGCCAGCTTTGGTGAAAAACTGTTTTTT
NA	TRBV28	NA	TRBJ1-1	CASSLLGSSMNTEAFF	TGTGCCAGCAGTTTATTAGGAAGCAGCATGAACACTGAAGCTTTCTTT
NA	TRBV18	NA	TRBJ2-1	CASSPDGEQFF	TGTGCCAGCTCACCAGACGGTGAGCAGTTCTTC
NA	TRBV4-1	NA	TRBJ2-3	CASSRESGAPDTQYF	TGCGCCAGCAGCCGCGAATCGGGAGCCCCGGATACGCAGTATTTT
NA	TRBV5-1	NA	TRBJ1-2	CASSLALHGGYTF	TGCGCCAGCAGCTTGGCCCTACACGGAGGCTACACCTTC
once	TRBV4-1	TRBD2	TRBJ2-1	CASSVQLAGGQNEQFF	TGCGCCAGCAGCGTTCAACTAGCGGGGGGTCAGAATGAGCAGTTCTTC
NA	TRBV30	TRBD1	TRBJ1-2	CAWSAGQHRRDGYTF	TGTGCCTGGAGTGCGGGACAGCACCGACGGGATGGCTACACCTTC
NA	TRBV7-9	TRBD1	TRBJ1-1	CASSLTGDTEAFF	TGTGCCAGCAGCTTGACAGGGGACACTGAAGCTTTCTTT
NA	TRBV15	TRBD1	TRBJ1-4	CATSRQIPGTGSDWKNEKLFF	TGTGCCACCAGCAGACAAATTCCCGGGACAGGGTCTGATTGGAAAAATGAAAAACTGTTTTTT
NA	TRBV18	NA	TRBJ1-1	CASSLNRDTEAFF	TGTGCCAGCTCACTTAACAGGGACACTGAAGCTTTCTTT
few	TRBV6-4	NA	TRBJ1-3	CASETDPKSSGNTIYF	TGTGCCAGCGAAACGGACCCAAAGAGCTCTGGAAACACCATATATTTT
few	TRBV7-9	NA	TRBJ2-7	CASSLLAATEQYF	TGTGCCAGCAGCTTATTGGCAGCCACCGAGCAGTACTTC
NA	TRBV18	TRBD1	TRBJ2-1	CASSPGTGGTDEQFF	TGTGCCAGCTCACCCGGGACAGGGGGGACGGATGAGCAGTTCTTC
NA	TRBV7-9	NA	TRBJ2-1	CASSSWTDFGGSQFF	TGTGCCAGCAGCTCATGGACAGACTTCGGGGGATCGCAGTTCTTC
NA	TRBV7-2	NA	TRBJ2-2	CASSLVFGNTGELFF	TGTGCCAGCAGCCTCGTGTTCGGGAACACCGGGGAGCTGTTTTTT
NA	TRBV6-1	NA	TRBJ1-3	CASSEILGLSSGNTIYF	TGTGCCAGCAGTGAAATTTTGGGGCTCAGCTCTGGAAACACCATATATTTT
once	TRBV27	TRBD2	TRBJ2-3	CASSDGTRGPDTQYF	TGTGCCAGCAGTGACGGGACTAGGGGACCAGATACGCAGTATTTT
few	TRBV28	TRBD1	TRBJ2-7	CASSPPGTGGGKQYF	TGTGCCAGCAGTCCCCCCGGGACAGGGGGAGGAAAGCAGTACTTC
NA	TRBV5-6	NA	TRBJ1-2	CASSLVQAYGYTF	TGTGCCAGCAGCTTGGTACAGGCGTATGGCTACACCTTC
few	TRBV5-1	NA	TRBJ2-5	CASSLGGGYGETQYF	TGCGCCAGCAGCCTAGGAGGGGGGTATGGAGAGACCCAGTACTTC